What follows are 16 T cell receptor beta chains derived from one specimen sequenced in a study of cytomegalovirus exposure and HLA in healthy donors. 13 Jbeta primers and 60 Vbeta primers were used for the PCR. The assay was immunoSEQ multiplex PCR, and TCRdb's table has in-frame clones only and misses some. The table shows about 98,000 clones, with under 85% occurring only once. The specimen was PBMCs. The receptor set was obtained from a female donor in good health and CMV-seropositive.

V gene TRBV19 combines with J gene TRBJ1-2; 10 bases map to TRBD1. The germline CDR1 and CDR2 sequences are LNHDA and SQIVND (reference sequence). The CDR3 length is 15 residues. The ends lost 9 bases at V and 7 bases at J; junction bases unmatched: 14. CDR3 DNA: TGTGCCAGCAGGGCCGGCCCGGGACAGGGGTTTGGCTACACCTTC. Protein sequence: CASRAGPGQGFGYTF. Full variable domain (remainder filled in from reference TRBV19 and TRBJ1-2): DGGITQSPKYLFRKEGQNVTLSCEQNLNHDAMYWYRQDPGQGLRLIYYSQIVNDFQKGDIAEGYSVSREKKESFPLTVTSAQKNPTAFYLCASRAGPGQGFGYTFGSGTRLTVV.

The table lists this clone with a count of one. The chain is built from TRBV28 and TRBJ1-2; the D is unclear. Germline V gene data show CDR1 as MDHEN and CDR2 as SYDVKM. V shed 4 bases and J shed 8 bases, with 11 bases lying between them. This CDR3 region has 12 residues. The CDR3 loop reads CASSSPFVGYTF. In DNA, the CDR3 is TGTGCCAGCAGTTCCCCTTTCGTGGGCTACACCTTC.

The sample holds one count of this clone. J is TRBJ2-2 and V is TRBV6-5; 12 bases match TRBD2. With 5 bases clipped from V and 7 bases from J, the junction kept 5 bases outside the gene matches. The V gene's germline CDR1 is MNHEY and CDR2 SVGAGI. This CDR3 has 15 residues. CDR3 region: CASSPRLAGDGELFF. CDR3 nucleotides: TGTGCCAGCAGTCCTCGACTAGCGGGGGACGGGGAGCTGTTTTTT.

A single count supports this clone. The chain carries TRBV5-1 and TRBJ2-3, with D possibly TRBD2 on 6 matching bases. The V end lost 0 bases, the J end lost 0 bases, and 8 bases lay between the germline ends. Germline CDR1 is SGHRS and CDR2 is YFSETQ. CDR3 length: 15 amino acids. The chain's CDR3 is CASSLERASTDTQYF. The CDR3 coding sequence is TGCGCCAGCAGCTTGGAGCGGGCTAGCACAGATACGCAGTATTTT.

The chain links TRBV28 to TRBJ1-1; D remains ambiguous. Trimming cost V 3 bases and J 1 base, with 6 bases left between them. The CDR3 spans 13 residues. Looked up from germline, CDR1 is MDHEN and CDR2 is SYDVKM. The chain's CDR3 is CASSFAGNTEAFF. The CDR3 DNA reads TGTGCCAGCAGTTTTGCAGGGAACACTGAAGCTTTCTTT.

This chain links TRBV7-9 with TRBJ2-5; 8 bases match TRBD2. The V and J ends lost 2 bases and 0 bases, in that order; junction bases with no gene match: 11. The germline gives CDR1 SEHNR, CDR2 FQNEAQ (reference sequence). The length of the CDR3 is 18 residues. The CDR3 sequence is CASSLPRGVAGNQETQYF. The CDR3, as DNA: TGTGCCAGCAGCTTACCCCGGGGGGTAGCGGGGAACCAAGAGACCCAGTACTTC.

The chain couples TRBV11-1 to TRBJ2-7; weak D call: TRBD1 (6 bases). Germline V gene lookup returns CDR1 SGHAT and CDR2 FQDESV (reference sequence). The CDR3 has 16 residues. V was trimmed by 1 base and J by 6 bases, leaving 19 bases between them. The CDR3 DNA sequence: TGTGCCAGCAGCTTAGGTGGGGACAAGGGGCGCTTCGAGCAGTACTTC. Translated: CASSLGGDKGRFEQYF.

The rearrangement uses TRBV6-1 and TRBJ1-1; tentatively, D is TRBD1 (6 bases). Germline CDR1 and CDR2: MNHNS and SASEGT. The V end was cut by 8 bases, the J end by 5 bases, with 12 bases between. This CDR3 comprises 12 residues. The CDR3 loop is CASPGAWTEAFF. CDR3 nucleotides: TGTGCCAGCCCAGGGGCTTGGACTGAAGCTTTCTTT.

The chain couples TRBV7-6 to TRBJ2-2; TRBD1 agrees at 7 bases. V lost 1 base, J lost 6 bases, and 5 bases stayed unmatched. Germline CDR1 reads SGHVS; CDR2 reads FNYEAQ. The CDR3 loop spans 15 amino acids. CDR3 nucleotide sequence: TGTGCCAGCAGCTTAGTACAGGGGTTATCCGGGGAGCTGTTTTTT. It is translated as CASSLVQGLSGELFF. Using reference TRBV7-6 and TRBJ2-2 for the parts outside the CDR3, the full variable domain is GAGVSQSPRYKVTKRGQDVALRCDPISGHVSLYWYRQALGQGPEFLTYFNYEAQQDKSGLPNDRFSAERPEGSISTLTIQRTEQRDSAMYRCASSLVQGLSGELFFGEGSRLTVL.

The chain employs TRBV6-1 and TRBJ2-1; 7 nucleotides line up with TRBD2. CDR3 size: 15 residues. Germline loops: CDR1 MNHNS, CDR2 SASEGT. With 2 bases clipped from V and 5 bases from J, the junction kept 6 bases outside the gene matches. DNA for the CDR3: TGTGCCAGCAGTGAATACGCGGGAGTCAACAATGAGCAGTTCTTC. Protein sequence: CASSEYAGVNNEQFF.

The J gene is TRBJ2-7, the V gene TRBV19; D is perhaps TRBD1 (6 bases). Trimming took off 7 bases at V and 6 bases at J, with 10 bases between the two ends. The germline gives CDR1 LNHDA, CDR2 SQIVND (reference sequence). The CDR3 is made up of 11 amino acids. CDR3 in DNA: TGTGCCAGTAAGCAAGGGGGCGAGCAGTACTTC. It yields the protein CASKQGGEQYF.

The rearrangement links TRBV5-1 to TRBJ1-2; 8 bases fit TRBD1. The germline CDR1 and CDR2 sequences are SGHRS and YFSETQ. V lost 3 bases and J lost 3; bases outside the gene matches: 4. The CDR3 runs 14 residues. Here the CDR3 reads CASSSSGGDYGYTF. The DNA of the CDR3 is TGCGCCAGCAGCTCTTCAGGGGGCGACTATGGCTACACCTTC.

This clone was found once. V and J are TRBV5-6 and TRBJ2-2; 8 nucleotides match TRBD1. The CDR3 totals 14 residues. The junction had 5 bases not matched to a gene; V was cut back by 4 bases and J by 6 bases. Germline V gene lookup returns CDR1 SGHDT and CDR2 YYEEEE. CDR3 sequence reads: CASSRTGLSGELFF. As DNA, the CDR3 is TGTGCCAGCAGCCGGACAGGGCTATCCGGGGAGCTGTTTTTT.

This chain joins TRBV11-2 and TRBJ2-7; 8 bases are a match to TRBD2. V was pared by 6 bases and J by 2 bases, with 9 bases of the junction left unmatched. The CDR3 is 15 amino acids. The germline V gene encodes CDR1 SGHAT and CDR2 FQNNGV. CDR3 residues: CASSLPGGGAYEQYF. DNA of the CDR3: TGTGCCAGCAGTTTACCGGGGGGGGGCGCCTACGAGCAGTACTTC.

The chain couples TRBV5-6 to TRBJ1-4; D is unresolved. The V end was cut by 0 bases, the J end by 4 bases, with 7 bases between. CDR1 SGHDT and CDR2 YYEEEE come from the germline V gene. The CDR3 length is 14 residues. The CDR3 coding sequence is TGTGCCAGCAGCTTGGCTGCGATTAATGAAAAACTGTTTTTT. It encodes CASSLAAINEKLFF.

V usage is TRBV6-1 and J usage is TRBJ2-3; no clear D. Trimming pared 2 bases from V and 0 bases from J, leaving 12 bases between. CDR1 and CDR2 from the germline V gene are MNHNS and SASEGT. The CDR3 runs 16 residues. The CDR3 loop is CASSEPGYSSTDTQYF. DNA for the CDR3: TGTGCCAGCAGTGAACCCGGGTACTCTAGCACAGATACGCAGTATTTT.